This T cell receptor (beta chain) emerged from a study of CD8 T cells in Susac syndrome. Peripheral blood CD8+ and CD4+ T cells were profiled by TCR beta sequencing. Roughly 0.45 to 1 ug RNA was reverse transcribed with random hexamers. From the immunoSEQ multiplex PCR reads, TCRdb called clonotypes with MiXCR, one entry per CDR3 protein. The sample contains roughly 100,000 distinct CDR3 sequences, roughly 95% of which appear only once. The CDR3 is made up of 16 amino acids. V shed 4 bases, J shed 5 bases, and the junction held 12 bases outside the gene matches. Germline CDR1 and CDR2: SGHRS and YFSETQ.

The sample comprised CD8+ T cells from PBMCs. The chain couples TRBV5-1 to TRBJ2-1, with TRBD1 matching 7 bases. This TCR derives from a human donor with Susac syndrome. This CDR3 is CASSIPGTAINNEQFF. In nucleotides, the CDR3 is TGCGCCAGCAGCATACCCGGGACAGCCATAAACAATGAGCAGTTCTTC.